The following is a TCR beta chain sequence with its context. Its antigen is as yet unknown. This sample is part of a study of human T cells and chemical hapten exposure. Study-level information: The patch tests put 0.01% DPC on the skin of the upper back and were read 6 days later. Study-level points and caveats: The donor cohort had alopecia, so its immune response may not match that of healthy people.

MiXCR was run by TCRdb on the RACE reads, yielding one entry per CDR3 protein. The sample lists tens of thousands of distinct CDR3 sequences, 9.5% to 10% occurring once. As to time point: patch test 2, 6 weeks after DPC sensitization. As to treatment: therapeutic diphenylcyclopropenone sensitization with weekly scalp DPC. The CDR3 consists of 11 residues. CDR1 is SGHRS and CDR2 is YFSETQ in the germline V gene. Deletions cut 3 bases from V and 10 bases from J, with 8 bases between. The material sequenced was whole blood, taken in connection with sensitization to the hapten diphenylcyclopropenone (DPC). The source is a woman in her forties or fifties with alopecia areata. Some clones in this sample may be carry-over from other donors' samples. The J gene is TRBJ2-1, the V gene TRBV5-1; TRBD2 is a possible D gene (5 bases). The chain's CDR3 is CASSWSGEQFF. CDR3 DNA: TGCGCCAGCAGCTGGTCGGGGGAGCAGTTCTTC.